This T cell receptor (beta chain) was documented in a study of siplizumab effects on memory and regulatory T cells. Profiling relied on immunoSEQ multiplex PCR, and the TCRdb table lists in-frame clones only, not all of them. The table has 85,000 to 90,000 clones, 85% to 90% seen once. In its sample, this clone was seen once. This sequence originates from a human donor in good health. The sequencing input was CD4+ T cells sorted from blood.

Here the CDR3 DNA reads TGTGCCATCAGTGAAGGGGGAAGGGTAGCCAAAAACATTCAGTACTTC. As protein: CAISEGGRVAKNIQYF. This chain connects TRBV10-3 to TRBJ2-4; weak D call: TRBD1 (6 bases). The length of the CDR3 is 16 residues. V lost 3 bases to trimming and J lost 0 bases, with 12 bases between them. Looked up from germline, CDR1 is ENHRY and CDR2 is SYGVKD.